The source of this T cell receptor beta chain is a study of blood T cell repertoires in COVID-19. Assay used: immunoSEQ multiplex PCR; TCRdb lists only in-frame clones, some missing. The sample has around 30,000 clones, approximately 71% seen once. Losses at the gene ends were 0 bases for V and 8 bases for J; bases not matched to a gene: 1. The length of the CDR3 is 13 residues. Per germline, CDR1 SGHRS and CDR2 YFSETQ. The sample comprised peripheral blood. The sequence came from a human donor in a cohort sampled during active COVID-19. The chain recombines TRBV5-1 with TRBJ2-1, with 8 bases matching TRBD1. The DNA for the CDR3 is TGCGCCAGCAGCTTGGCAGGGGGCTATGAGCAGTTCTTC. It encodes CASSLAGGYEQFF.